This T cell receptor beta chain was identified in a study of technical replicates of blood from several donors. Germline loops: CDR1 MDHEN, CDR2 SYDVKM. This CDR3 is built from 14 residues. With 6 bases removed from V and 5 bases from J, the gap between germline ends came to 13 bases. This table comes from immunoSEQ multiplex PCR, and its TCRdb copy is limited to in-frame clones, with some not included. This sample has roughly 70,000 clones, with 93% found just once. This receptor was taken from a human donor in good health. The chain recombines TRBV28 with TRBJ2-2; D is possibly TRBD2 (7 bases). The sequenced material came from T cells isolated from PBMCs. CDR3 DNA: TGTGCCAGCAGACGCGGGGGCGAGACCGGGGAGCTGTTTTTT. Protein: CASRRGGETGELFF. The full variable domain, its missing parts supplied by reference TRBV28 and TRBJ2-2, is DVKVTQSSRYLVKRTGEKVFLECVQDMDHENMFWYRQDPGLGLRLIYFSYDVKMKEKGDIPEGYSVSREKKERFSLILESASTNQTSMYLCASRRGGETGELFFGEGSRLTVL.